One and the same sample provided the 13 T cell receptor beta chains below, sequenced in a study of HIV-infected children after antiretroviral therapy interruption. A 3' RACE protocol on RNA, with unique molecular identifiers, produced the TCR library. TCRdb re-analysed the 3' RACE reads in MiXCR, keeping a single row per CDR3 protein. The sample records 90,000 or so distinct CDR3 sequences, under 8% being singletons. Treatment of the sample: PENTA 11 planned treatment interruption arm or continuous ART arm. Sequenced material: CD45RA+ CD4+ T cells from PBMCs, pooled from several time points, taken from a donor given antiretroviral therapy, either interrupted or continuous. Specified subset: naive CD4+ CD45RA+ CD45RO- T cells. The source of these receptors is a pool of human donors with HIV.

This clonotype has at least ten counts. The chain uses TRBV11-3 and TRBJ1-1, with D uncertain. Deletions cut 0 bases from V and 1 base from J, with 3 bases between. Germline V gene lookup returns CDR1 SGHNT and CDR2 YENEEA. The CDR3 sequence is 13 residues long. The CDR3 reads CASSLEANTEAFF. DNA for the CDR3: TGTGCCAGCAGCTTAGAGGCGAACACTGAAGCTTTCTTT. The complete variable domain, with remaining parts taken from reference TRBV11-3 and TRBJ1-1, reads EAGVVQSPRYKIIEKKQPVAFWCNPISGHNTLYWYLQNLGQGPELLIRYENEEAVDDSQLPKDRFSAERLKGVDSTLKIQPAELGDSAVYLCASSLEANTEAFFGQGTRLTVV.

This clonotype was seen repeatedly, ten times or more. The chain couples TRBV19 to TRBJ2-7; D possibly corresponds to TRBD1 (6 bases). Deletions cut 1 base from V and 5 bases from J, with 9 bases between. This CDR3 has 13 amino acids. The V gene's germline CDR1 is LNHDA and CDR2 SQIVND (reference sequence). The CDR3 coding sequence is TGTGCCAGTAGTATAGCCAGGGGCCACGAGCAGTACTTC. Its protein product is CASSIARGHEQYF.

This clonotype occurred many times. This chain connects TRBV12-3 or TRBV12-4 to TRBJ2-3; possibly TRBD1 or TRBD2 for D (5 bases each). Trimming removed 3 bases from V and 4 bases from J, with 11 bases in between. The CDR3 has 14 residues. Here the CDR3 reads CASSFPGAADTQYF. The DNA of the CDR3 is TGTGCCAGCAGTTTTCCCGGGGCAGCAGATACGCAGTATTTT.

This chain uses TRBV29-1 with TRBJ1-1; 8 bases map to TRBD1. Germline CDR1 reads SQVTM; CDR2 reads ANQGSEA. This CDR3 contains 12 residues. V shed 7 bases, J shed 5 bases, and the junction held 6 bases outside the gene matches. The CDR3 protein is CSARQGRTEAFF. CDR3 coding DNA: TGCAGCGCCCGACAGGGGAGGACTGAAGCTTTCTTT.

This clonotype appeared many times. The chain couples TRBV6-5 to TRBJ2-7; 12 bases are a match to TRBD2. V lost 0 bases, J lost 6 bases, and 6 bases stayed unmatched. CDR3 length: 16 residues. CDR1 MNHEY and CDR2 SVGAGI come from the germline V gene. This chain's CDR3 is CASSYSLAGGPGEQYF. The CDR3, as DNA: TGTGCCAGCAGTTACTCGCTAGCGGGGGGGCCGGGCGAGCAGTACTTC.

The chain couples TRBV11-3 to TRBJ2-5, with 11 nucleotides matching TRBD1. Germline V gene sequence: CDR1 SGHNT, CDR2 YENEEA. The CDR3 sequence is 15 residues long. V lost 5 bases to trimming and J lost 4 bases; unmatched junction nucleotides: 6. The CDR3 DNA is TGTGCCAGCAGCACCCGGACAGGGGGCGCAGAGACCCAGTACTTC. Its translation is CASSTRTGGAETQYF.

This chain uses TRBV2 with TRBJ1-5; TRBD1 agrees at 9 bases. J was trimmed by 6 bases and V by 5 bases; bases with no gene match: 5. This CDR3 spans 14 amino acids. Germline CDR1 is SNHLY and CDR2 is FYNNEI. In DNA, the CDR3 is TGTGCCAGCAGTACAGGGGGCGGGGGTCAGCCCCAGCATTTT. Its protein product is CASSTGGGGQPQHF.

This clonotype was detected ten times or more. This sequence joins TRBV27 and TRBJ2-3; 8 bases fit TRBD1. This CDR3 is 14 amino acids long. V was pared by 7 bases and J by 2 bases, with 5 bases of the junction left unmatched. Germline V CDR1 and CDR2: MNHEY, SMNVEV (reference sequence). Here the CDR3 reads CASTNRGFTDTQYF. DNA for the CDR3: TGTGCCAGCACAAACAGGGGGTTCACAGATACGCAGTATTTT.

This clonotype showed up many times. The V call is TRBV9, the J call TRBJ1-2; tentative D call: TRBD1 (5 bases). Germline assignment: CDR1 SGDLS and CDR2 YYNGEE. The V end lost 0 bases, the J end lost 2 bases, and 5 bases lay between the germline ends. CDR3 length equals 13 residues. CDR3 amino acids: CASSVGTNYGYTF. CDR3 DNA: TGTGCCAGCAGCGTAGGGACAAACTATGGCTACACCTTC.

This clonotype was observed a handful of times. Here the CDR3 DNA reads TGTGCCATCAGTGAGGGGGCGCGCTCTGGAAACACCATATATTTT. Protein: CAISEGARSGNTIYF. The chain couples TRBV10-3 to TRBJ1-3, with a weak D call TRBD1 (5 bases). CDR1 ENHRY and CDR2 SYGVKD come from the germline V gene. The V gene lost 2 bases and the J gene lost 0 bases, with 8 bases spanning the gap. This CDR3 spans 15 amino acids.

At least ten counts were recorded for this clonotype. The genes are TRBV6-6 and TRBJ1-1, with TRBD1 matching over 9 bases. CDR3 length equals 17 residues. J was trimmed by 2 bases and V by 8 bases; bases with no gene match: 15. CDR1 is MNHNY and CDR2 is SVGAGI in the germline V gene (reference sequence). The CDR3 DNA reads as TGTGCCAGCGCTCGGACCCACGGGACAGGGCAAAACACTGAAGCTTTCTTT. Translated, it gives CASARTHGTGQNTEAFF.

The V call is TRBV6-1, the J call TRBJ2-7; possibly TRBD1 or TRBD2 for D (5 bases each). V was cut by 4 bases and J by 3 bases, with 13 bases left in between. Germline CDR1 and CDR2: MNHNS and SASEGT. The length of the CDR3 is 14 residues. CDR3: CASSAGTLFYEQYF. The DNA for the CDR3 is TGTGCCAGCAGTGCCGGGACCCTCTTCTACGAGCAGTACTTC.

This clonotype was recorded many times. The DNA for the CDR3 is TGTGCCAGCAGCCGTGAGGAGATTTCCTACGAGCAGTACTTC. Encoded protein: CASSREEISYEQYF. The rearrangement uses TRBV7-8 and TRBJ2-7; D remains unclear. V gave up 5 bases and J gave up 1 base, with 12 bases separating them. Germline assignment: CDR1 SGHVS and CDR2 FQNEAQ. The CDR3 extends over 14 amino acids.